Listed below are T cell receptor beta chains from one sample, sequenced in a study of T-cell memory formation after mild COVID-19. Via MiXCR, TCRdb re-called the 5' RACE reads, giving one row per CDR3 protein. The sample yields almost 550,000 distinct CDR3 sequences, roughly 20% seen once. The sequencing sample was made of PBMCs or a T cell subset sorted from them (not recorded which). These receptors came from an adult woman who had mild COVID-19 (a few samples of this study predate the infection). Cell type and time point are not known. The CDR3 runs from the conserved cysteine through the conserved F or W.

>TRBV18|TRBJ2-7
CASSPASGYEQYF
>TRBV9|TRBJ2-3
CASKEGLWSTDTQYF
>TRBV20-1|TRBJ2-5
CSASFGSQETQYF
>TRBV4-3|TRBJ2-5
CASSQDVDAGFGGETQYF
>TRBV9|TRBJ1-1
CASSTSGGGSAFF
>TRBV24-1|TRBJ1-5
CATSERGCHQPQHF
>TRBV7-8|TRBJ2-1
CASSLKTRAGAHTYNEQFF
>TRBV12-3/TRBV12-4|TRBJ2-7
CASSFRQGGEQYF
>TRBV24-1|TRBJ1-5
CATSARTAQHF
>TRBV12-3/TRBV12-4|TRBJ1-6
CASTQTGYNSPLHF
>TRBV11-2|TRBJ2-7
CASSRMGQGQYEQYF
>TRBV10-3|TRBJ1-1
CAISESVGRGNTEAFF
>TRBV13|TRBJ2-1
CASRPGGGNEQFF
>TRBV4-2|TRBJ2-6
CASSQAGFGNVLTF
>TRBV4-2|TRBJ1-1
CASSQVLAGGRGTEAFF
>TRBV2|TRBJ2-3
CASSESPSDRGTDTQYF
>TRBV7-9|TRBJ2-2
CASSLEVRAGATGELFF
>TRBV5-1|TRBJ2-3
CASSTGTRAGPSTDTQYF
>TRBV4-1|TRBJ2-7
CASSQELAASYEQYF
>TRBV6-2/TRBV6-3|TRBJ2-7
CASSLSRRYSYEQYF
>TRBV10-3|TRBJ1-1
CAISEMNTEAFF
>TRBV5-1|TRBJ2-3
CASRGGAHLDTQYF
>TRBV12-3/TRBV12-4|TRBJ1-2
CASSPRSGSYGYTF
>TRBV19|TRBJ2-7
CASSPSLVYEQYF
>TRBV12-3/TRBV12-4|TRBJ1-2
CASSFGQGSYGYTF
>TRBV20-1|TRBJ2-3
CSASDIRGTDTQYF
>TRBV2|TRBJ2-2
CASSDVAGQNTGELFF
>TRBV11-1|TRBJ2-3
CASSFGRDTQYF
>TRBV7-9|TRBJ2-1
CASTPRGLAYPLDEQFF